This T cell receptor (beta chain) was captured in a study of blood T cell repertoires in COVID-19. Study background: Acute and convalescent COVID-19 specimens originated in the United States, Italy and Spain. From T cells, B-cell-depleted T cells, or PBMCs came the material, which was cDNA or gDNA.

Losses at the gene ends were 4 bases for V and 4 bases for J; bases not matched to a gene: 7. The germline V gene encodes CDR1 LGHDT and CDR2 YNNKEL (reference sequence). The CDR3 is 15 amino acids. Per the authors' pipeline: For nucleated cells, counts were estimated from reference gene primer amplification. The repertoire was sequenced with immunoSEQ multiplex PCR; TCRdb's copy has only in-frame clones and lacks some. Clonal size and the V and J genes are those of that table, whereas D and trimming came from the DNA. The table lists around 100,000 clones, roughly 90% of them singletons. This TCR came from a human donor in a cohort sampled during active COVID-19. Sequenced sample: peripheral blood. The gene calls are TRBV3-1 (or the pseudogene TRBV3-2) and TRBJ2-7; 10 positions match TRBD2. CDR3 region: CASSPRGLALYEQYF. CDR3 bases: TGTGCCAGCAGCCCCCGGGGACTAGCGCTGTACGAGCAGTACTTC.